This entry lists 6 T cell receptor beta chains sequenced from one sample in a study of blood T cell repertoires in COVID-19. Assay used: immunoSEQ multiplex PCR; TCRdb lists only in-frame clones, some missing. Of approximately 170,000 clones detected, roughly four fifths appear once; the ten largest clones hold less than 3.5%. Sequencing input: peripheral blood. Source of these receptors: a woman over 75 with COVID-19, enrolled during active disease.

This clone appeared once. The rearrangement uses TRBV7-8 and TRBJ2-7, with D possibly TRBD1 on 5 matching bases. Trimming left V 6 bases short and J 0 bases short, with 15 bases between. The CDR3 is 15 amino acids. Germline V gene lookup returns CDR1 SGHVS and CDR2 FQNEAQ. The CDR3, as DNA: TGTGCCAGCAGAAAGGGGCCAGGAATCTCCTACGAGCAGTACTTC. Translated, it gives CASRKGPGISYEQYF. The whole variable domain, filled in from reference TRBV7-8 and TRBJ2-7, reads GAGVSQSPRYKVAKRGQDVALRCDPISGHVSLFWYQQALGQGPEFLTYFQNEAQLDKSGLPSDRFFAERPEGSVSTLKIQRTQQEDSAVYLCASRKGPGISYEQYFGPGTRLTVT.

The rearrangement joins TRBV6-5 to TRBJ1-4; possibly TRBD1 for D (6 bases). Germline V gives CDR1 MNHEY, CDR2 SVGAGI. The CDR3 length is 14 residues. The V end was cut by 6 bases, the J end by 7 bases, with 15 bases between. CDR3 sequence: CASSGTGLGEKLFF. CDR3 nucleotide sequence: TGTGCCAGCAGCGGTACAGGGTTGGGTGAAAAACTGTTTTTT.

The chain links TRBV10-1 to TRBJ2-4; D possibly corresponds to TRBD2 (6 bases). Germline assignment: CDR1 WNHNN and CDR2 SYGVQD (reference sequence). The CDR3 has 16 residues. Trimming took 0 bases from V and 1 from J, leaving 10 bases between them. The CDR3: CASSESLADAKNIQYF. For the CDR3, the DNA is TGCGCCAGCAGTGAGTCTTTAGCGGACGCCAAAAACATTCAGTACTTC.

J is TRBJ2-7 and V is TRBV5-1, with TRBD1 as a possible D gene (5 bases). The CDR3 totals 14 residues. V shed 3 bases and J shed 2 bases, with 12 bases lying between them. Per germline, CDR1 SGHRS and CDR2 YFSETQ. This chain's CDR3 is CASSSSSGTYEQYF. The CDR3 nucleotides read TGCGCCAGCAGCTCTTCTTCAGGGACCTACGAGCAGTACTTC.

This clone was counted between two and nine times. V usage is TRBV3-1 (or the pseudogene TRBV3-2) and J usage is TRBJ2-5; 9 bases line up with TRBD2. The CDR3 is made up of 15 amino acids. The junction had 8 bases not matched to a gene; V was cut back by 4 bases and J by 5 bases. The germline CDR1 and CDR2 sequences are LGHDT and YNNKEL (reference sequence). The CDR3 nucleotides are TGTGCCAGCAGCCCGCGACTAGCGGTGCTGGAGACCCAGTACTTC. It is translated as CASSPRLAVLETQYF.

This chain uses TRBV27 with TRBJ2-3; D may be TRBD2 (6 bases). Trimming took 6 bases from V and 4 from J, leaving 26 bases between them. There are 18 residues in the CDR3. Looked up from germline, CDR1 is MNHEY and CDR2 is SMNVEV (reference sequence). The CDR3 region has the DNA TGTGCCAGCAGAATAGCGGCCATCCCCCTCGGGATCGCAGATACGCAGTATTTT. It specifies CASRIAAIPLGIADTQYF.